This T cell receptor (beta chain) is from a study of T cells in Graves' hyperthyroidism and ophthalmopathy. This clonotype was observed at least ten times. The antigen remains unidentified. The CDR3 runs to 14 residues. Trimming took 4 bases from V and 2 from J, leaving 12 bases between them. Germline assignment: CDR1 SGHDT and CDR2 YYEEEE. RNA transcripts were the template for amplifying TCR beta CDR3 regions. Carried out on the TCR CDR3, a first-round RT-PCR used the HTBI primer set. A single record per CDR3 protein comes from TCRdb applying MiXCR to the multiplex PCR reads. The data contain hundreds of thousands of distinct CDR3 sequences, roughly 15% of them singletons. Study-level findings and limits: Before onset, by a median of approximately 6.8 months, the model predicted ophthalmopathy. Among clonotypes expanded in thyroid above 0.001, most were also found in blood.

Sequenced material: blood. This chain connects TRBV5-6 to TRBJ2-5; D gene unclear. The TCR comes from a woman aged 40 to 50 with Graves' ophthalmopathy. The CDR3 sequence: CASSKIEVQETQYF. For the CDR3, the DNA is TGTGCCAGCAGCAAAATTGAGGTGCAAGAGACCCAGTACTTC. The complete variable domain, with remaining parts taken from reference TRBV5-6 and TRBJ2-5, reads DAGVTQSPTHLIKTRGQQVTLRCSPKSGHDTVSWYQQALGQGPQFIFQYYEEEERQRGNFPDRFSGHQFPNYSSELNVNALLLGDSALYLCASSKIEVQETQYFGPGTRLLVL.